The following is a T cell receptor (beta chain) sequence with its context. Its antigen is not known. The data derive from a study of STAT5B mutations in CD4+ large granular lymphocyte leukemia. Study-level findings and limits: Approximately 25% of private leukemic clonotypes occurred rarely in other patients' non-leukemic repertoires. 8/27 top patient clones versus 2/35 control clones were TRBV06-family.

The table came from immunoSEQ multiplex PCR; TCRdb's copy has only in-frame clones and leaves some out. The repertoire holds fewer than 45,000 clones, with about 88% as singletons. Germline CDR1 and CDR2: SGHNT and YYREEE (reference sequence). This CDR3 is built from 14 residues. The V and J ends lost 9 bases and 0 bases, in that order; junction bases with no gene match: 3. Healthy controls were blood donor buffy coats. This chain connects TRBV5-4 to TRBJ1-3, with 10 bases aligning to TRBD1. The origin of this receptor is a human donor in good health. The sample taken for sequencing was CD4+ T cells from blood buffy coats. CDR3 nucleotide sequence: TGTGCCATGAGGACAGGGGGCTCTGGAAACACCATATATTTT. It specifies CAMRTGGSGNTIYF. The variable domain in full, with the rest retrieved from reference TRBV5-4 and TRBJ1-3, is ETGVTQSPTHLIKTRGQQVTLRCSSQSGHNTVSWYQQALGQGPQFIFQYYREEENGRGNFPPRFSGLQFPNYSSELNVNALELDDSALYLCAMRTGGSGNTIYFGEGSWLTVV.